A selection of T cell receptor beta chains follows, all from one sample in a study of T cells in Graves' hyperthyroidism and ophthalmopathy. TCRdb re-derived calls from the multiplex PCR reads in MiXCR, one entry per CDR3 protein. The sample records hundreds of thousands of distinct CDR3 sequences, about a sixth being singletons. Sequencing was carried out using blood. The receptors come from a woman aged 18 to 35 with Graves' hyperthyroidism. Both conserved end residues are part of each CDR3. The D gene is left open where the match is weak.

TRBD2	TRBV6-9	TRBJ2-7	CASSSTSGTYEQYF
.	TRBV30	TRBJ2-7	CAWSLGAGIEQYF
.	TRBV30	TRBJ1-3	CAWSDRRTSGNTIYF
.	TRBV3-1	TRBJ2-7	CASSQDGPTRLNSYEQYF
.	TRBV3-1	TRBJ2-1	CASSQDRLAHNEQFF
TRBD2	TRBV5-1	TRBJ2-7	CASSVTSGRGYEQYF
.	TRBV10-3	TRBJ1-5	CAISPDSGRQPQHF
TRBD2	TRBV5-1	TRBJ2-1	CASSLVRLAGGPGYNEQFF
.	TRBV30	TRBJ1-4	CAWSSQGPNEKLFF
.	TRBV12-3/TRBV12-4	TRBJ2-5	CASSKFPPVSGTAETQYF
.	TRBV6-1	TRBJ2-3	CASSCAGIGSTDTQYF
.	TRBV6-1	TRBJ1-3	CASRVKALSGNTIYF
TRBD2	TRBV13	TRBJ2-7	CASRRAGGRYEQYF
TRBD1	TRBV19	TRBJ1-4	CASSIRTGGNSDEKLFF
TRBD1	TRBV28	TRBJ2-3	CASSLYRGSTDTQYF
.	TRBV5-1	TRBJ1-6	CASSPSGEMNSPLHF
.	TRBV20-1	TRBJ1-2	CSAGVVGWGGYTF
TRBD2	TRBV3-1	TRBJ2-2	CASSQNSGRIGTGELFF
.	TRBV4-1	TRBJ2-7	CASSGNYEQYF
.	TRBV7-3	TRBJ2-1	CASSSGEGGSNEQFF
TRBD2	TRBV7-8	TRBJ2-1	CASSKRLAGANNEQFF
.	TRBV6-1	TRBJ2-5	CASRGAGIGSETQYF
.	TRBV25-1	TRBJ2-5	CASSDAQNTQETQYF
.	TRBV20-1	TRBJ2-6	CSANSRGIASSGANVLTF
TRBD2	TRBV20-1	TRBJ2-7	CSAREAGVGAYEQYF
TRBD2	TRBV18	TRBJ2-5	CASSPGLVEETQYF
TRBD1	TRBV19	TRBJ1-1	CASSIMAQRTGGARGLNTEAFF
.	TRBV19	TRBJ2-2	CASSNGNTGELFF
.	TRBV4-1	TRBJ1-5	CASSQPNWGGGHQPQHF
TRBD2	TRBV11-2	TRBJ2-3	CASSFIQLAGGGKDTQYF
.	TRBV5-1	TRBJ2-5	CASSSTLSETQYF
TRBD1	TRBV5-6	TRBJ1-2	CASSRGGQAYGYTF
.	TRBV19	TRBJ1-2	CASSNQGFDGYTF
TRBD2	TRBV6-1	TRBJ2-5	CASSRTWGLEGTQYF
TRBD2	TRBV5-1	TRBJ2-7	CASSFGLAGGAYEQYF
.	TRBV20-1	TRBJ1-5	CSARAQGRTFGDQPQHF
TRBD1	TRBV7-9	TRBJ1-5	CASSSSWDRSNQPQHF
TRBD2	TRBV7-3	TRBJ2-3	CASSLTAGGGDTQYF
TRBD1	TRBV12-3/TRBV12-4	TRBJ1-2	CASGKRGRPGGYTF
.	TRBV20-1	TRBJ2-1	CSALPLLSNEQFF
TRBD1	TRBV3-1	TRBJ1-4	CASSQAPRQGGNEKLFF
.	TRBV20-1	TRBJ1-2	CSARRGGERLTDGYTF
TRBD1	TRBV20-1	TRBJ1-2	CSALTGGGDGYTF
TRBD2	TRBV10-1	TRBJ2-5	CASSDMGGTSEETQYF
TRBD2	TRBV6-2/TRBV6-3	TRBJ2-1	CASSRIAGADYNEQFF
TRBD2	TRBV30	TRBJ2-1	CAVLAGAGEQFF
.	TRBV27	TRBJ2-2	CASSPLGGRRKTGELFF
TRBD1	TRBV27	TRBJ1-1	CASSSGQGAYRGNTEAFF
.	TRBV7-6	TRBJ2-1	CASSQRPGGSSYNEQFF
.	TRBV11-2	TRBJ1-1	CASSLIRTGLGEAFF
.	TRBV6-1	TRBJ1-5	CASSSAGGGNQPQHF
TRBD1	TRBV28	TRBJ1-5	CASSLGDREPQPQHF
.	TRBV2	TRBJ1-4	CASSPLEGATNEKLFF
.	TRBV12-3/TRBV12-4	TRBJ1-2	CASSLTGTSYGYTF
TRBD2	TRBV7-3	TRBJ2-7	CASRSSGGSYEQYF
TRBD1	TRBV9	TRBJ2-1	CASSPRDRGTANEQFF